The source of this TCR beta chain is a study of PD-L1 blockade in urothelial cancer. Overall study: Male patients with bladder-origin urothelial cancer numbered about nine tenths of the roughly 29. As for prior chemotherapy regimens, patients had received 0 to 3.

The table came from immunoSEQ multiplex PCR; TCRdb's copy has only in-frame clones and leaves some out. The data show 44,000 or so clones, 88% seen once. This CDR3 has 11 residues. Germline V gene sequence: CDR1 GTSNPN, CDR2 SVGIG (reference sequence). V lost 5 bases, J lost 5 bases, and 8 bases lay in between. The sequencing used PBMCs, collected around atezolizumab (anti-PD-L1) treatment. This sequence originates from an elderly man with urothelial cancer. The chain recombines TRBV30 with TRBJ2-3; D possibly corresponds to TRBD2 (6 bases). This CDR3 reads CAWLGGDTQYF. The CDR3, as DNA: TGTGCCTGGTTGGGGGGAGATACGCAGTATTTT.